The rows below give T cell receptor beta chains drawn from one sample of a study of regulatory T cells in long-lasting Graves disease. TCRdb re-analysed the multiplex PCR reads in MiXCR, keeping a single row per CDR3 protein. The repertoire holds roughly 500,000 distinct CDR3 sequences, with about 14% as singletons. The same sample was also studied in work on T cells in Graves' hyperthyroidism and ophthalmopathy.

The material sequenced was peripheral blood mononuclear cells (PBMCs), taken at new diagnosis, from a patient treated with antithyroid drugs. These receptors originate from a woman aged 45-65 years with Graves disease. Both conserved end residues are trimmed from each CDR3. Fields, in order: CDR3 protein, CDR3 length, V gene.

ASRVAGGATQY | 11 | TRBV3-1
SVEGHSGSRYEQY | 13 | TRBV29-1
ASSSGTGLVEQY | 12 | TRBV6-1
ASRSSFQDDLT | 11 | TRBV5-1
ASSVQGSGNTEAF | 13 | TRBV5-1
ASSPSDGLNTEAF | 13 | TRBV5-1
ASSVGQQGFNYGYT | 14 | TRBV6-1
ASSPRGRGTDNEQF | 14 | TRBV7-9
ASSESPGLGQF | 11 | TRBV10-1
ASSPPGQGAGETQY | 14 | TRBV7-8
ASSQGMRRVNYGYT | 14 | TRBV4-3
ASRSGREEETQY | 12 | TRBV28
ASSYRDRALGDTQY | 14 | TRBV7-9
AWSVGTSGTDTQY | 13 | TRBV30
AGSFGTGVVLEQF | 13 | TRBV5-1